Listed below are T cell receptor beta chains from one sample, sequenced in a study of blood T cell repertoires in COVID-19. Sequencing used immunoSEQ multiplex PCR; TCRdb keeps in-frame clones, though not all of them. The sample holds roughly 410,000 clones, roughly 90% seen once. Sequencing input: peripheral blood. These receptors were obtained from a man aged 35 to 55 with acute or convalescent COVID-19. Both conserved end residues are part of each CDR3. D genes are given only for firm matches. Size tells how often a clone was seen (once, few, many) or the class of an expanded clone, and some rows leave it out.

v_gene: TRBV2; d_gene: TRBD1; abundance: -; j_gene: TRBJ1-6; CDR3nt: TGTGCCAGCAGCGAGGACAGGGGCTTGGATTCACCCCTCCACTTT; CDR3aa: CASSEDRGLDSPLHF
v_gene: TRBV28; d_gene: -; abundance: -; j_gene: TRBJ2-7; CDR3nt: TGTGCCAGCAGTTTAAGTTTCAGGGTCCCGTTCGAGCAGTACTTC; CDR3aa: CASSLSFRVPFEQYF
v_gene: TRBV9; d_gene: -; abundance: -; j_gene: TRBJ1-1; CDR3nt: TGTGCCAGCAGCGCCCAAAGGGAGAGTAGGGTTAGCGGTGAAGCTTTCTTT; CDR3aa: CASSAQRESRVSGEAFF
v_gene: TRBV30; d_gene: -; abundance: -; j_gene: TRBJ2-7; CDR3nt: TGTGCCTGGAGTACCCCCAGTTGGCAGGGAAGAATTTACGAGCAGTACTTC; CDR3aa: CAWSTPSWQGRIYEQYF
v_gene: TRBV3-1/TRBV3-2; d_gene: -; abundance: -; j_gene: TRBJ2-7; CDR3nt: TGTGCCAGCAGCCCGGGACACCCGGTGGGGCCCTACGAGCAGTACTTC; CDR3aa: CASSPGHPVGPYEQYF
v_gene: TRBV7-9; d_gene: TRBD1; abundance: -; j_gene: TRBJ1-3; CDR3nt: TGTGCCAGCAGCTTAGAAGGGACAGGTACCTCCTCCTCTGGAAACACCATATATTTT; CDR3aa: CASSLEGTGTSSSGNTIYF
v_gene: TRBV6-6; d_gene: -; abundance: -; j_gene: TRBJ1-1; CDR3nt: TGTGCCAGCGACGACGGACAGAGGAACACTGAAGCTTTCTTT; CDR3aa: CASDDGQRNTEAFF
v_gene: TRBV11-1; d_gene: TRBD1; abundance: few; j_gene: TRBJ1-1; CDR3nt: TGTGCCAGCAGCACGGACAGGACGAACACTGAAGCTTTCTTT; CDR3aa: CASSTDRTNTEAFF
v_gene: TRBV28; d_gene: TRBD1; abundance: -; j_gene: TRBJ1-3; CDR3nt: TGTGCCAGCAGGACAGGGAACTCTGGAAACACCATATATTTT; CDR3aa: CASRTGNSGNTIYF
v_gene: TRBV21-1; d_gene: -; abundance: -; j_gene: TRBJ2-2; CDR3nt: TGTGCCAGCAGCCCCAACGGGGCGACTAGCGGGAGGGTCCCCACCGGGGAGCTGTTTTTT; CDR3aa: CASSPNGATSGRVPTGELFF
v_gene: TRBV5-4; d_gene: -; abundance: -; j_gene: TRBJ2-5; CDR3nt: TGTGCCAGCAGCTTGGACTTTGGACAGAACCAAGAGACCCAGTACTTC; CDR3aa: CASSLDFGQNQETQYF
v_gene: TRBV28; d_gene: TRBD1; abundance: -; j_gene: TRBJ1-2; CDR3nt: TGTGCCAGCAGTTTGAACCCGGGACAGGGGGAATATGGCTACACCTTC; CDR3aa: CASSLNPGQGEYGYTF
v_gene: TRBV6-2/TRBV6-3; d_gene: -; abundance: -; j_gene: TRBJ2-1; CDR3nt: TGTGCCAGCAGTTACCTGTTGGCGGGGATGGGGAATGAGCAGTTCTTC; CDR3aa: CASSYLLAGMGNEQFF
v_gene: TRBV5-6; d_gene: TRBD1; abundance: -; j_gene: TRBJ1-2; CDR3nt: TGTGCCGGCCACACTTCAGGGGGCCCTTATGGCTACACCTTC; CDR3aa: CAGHTSGGPYGYTF
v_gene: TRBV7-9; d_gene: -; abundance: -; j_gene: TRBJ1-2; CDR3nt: TGTGCCAGCAGCCTAACAGGGAATGGCTACACCTTC; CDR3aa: CASSLTGNGYTF
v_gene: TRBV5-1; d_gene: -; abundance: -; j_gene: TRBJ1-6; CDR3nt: TGCGCCAGCAGCTTGGAAGGGGTCAATTCACCCCTCCACTTT; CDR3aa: CASSLEGVNSPLHF
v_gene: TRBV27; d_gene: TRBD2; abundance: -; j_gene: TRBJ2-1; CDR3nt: TGTGCCAGCAGTTTATGGGGTAGCGGGAGTTACAATGAGCAGTTCTTC; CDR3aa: CASSLWGSGSYNEQFF
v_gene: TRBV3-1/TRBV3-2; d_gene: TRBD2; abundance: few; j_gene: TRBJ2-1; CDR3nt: TGTGCCAGCAGCCAAGGACTAGCGGGGGCCAATGAGCAGTTCTTC; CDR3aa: CASSQGLAGANEQFF
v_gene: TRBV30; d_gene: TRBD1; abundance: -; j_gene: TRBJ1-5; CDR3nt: TGTGCCTGGAGGGACAGGGGCCCTAATCAGCCCCAGCATTTT; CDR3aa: CAWRDRGPNQPQHF
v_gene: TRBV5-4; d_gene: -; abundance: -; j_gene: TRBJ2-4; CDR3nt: TGTGCCAGCAGCTTGCCGAGGGATTTAGCCAAAAACATTCAGTACTTC; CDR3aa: CASSLPRDLAKNIQYF
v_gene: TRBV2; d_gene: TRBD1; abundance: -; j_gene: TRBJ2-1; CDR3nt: TGTGCCAGCAGTGCTGGGACAGGGGAATTGTATGAGCAGTTCTTC; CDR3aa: CASSAGTGELYEQFF
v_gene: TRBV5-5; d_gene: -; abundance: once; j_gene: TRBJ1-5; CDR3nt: TGTGCCAGCAGCCAACTGGGCCAGCCCCAGCATTTT; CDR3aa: CASSQLGQPQHF
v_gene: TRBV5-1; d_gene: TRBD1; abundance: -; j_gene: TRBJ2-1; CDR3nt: TGCGCCAGCAGCTTGAGGACAGGGTTCACTGATGAGCAGTTCTTC; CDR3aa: CASSLRTGFTDEQFF
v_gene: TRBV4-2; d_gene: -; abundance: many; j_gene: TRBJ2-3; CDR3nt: TGTGCCAGCAGCCAAGGACGGGGTAACCCCCCAGATACGCAGTATTTT; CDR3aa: CASSQGRGNPPDTQYF
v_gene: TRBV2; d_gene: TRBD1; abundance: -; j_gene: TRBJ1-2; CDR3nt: TGTGCCAGCACTGACAGGGGAAGAGATGGCTACACCTTC; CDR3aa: CASTDRGRDGYTF
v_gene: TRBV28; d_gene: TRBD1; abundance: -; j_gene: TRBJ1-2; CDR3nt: TGTGCCAGCAGTCGTGCCGGGACAGGATATGGCTACACCTTC; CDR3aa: CASSRAGTGYGYTF
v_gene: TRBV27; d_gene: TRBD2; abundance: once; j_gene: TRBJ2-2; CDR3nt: TGTGCCAGCAGTTGGCGGACTAGCGGGGGGGCCGACGGGGAGCTGTTTTTT; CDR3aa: CASSWRTSGGADGELFF
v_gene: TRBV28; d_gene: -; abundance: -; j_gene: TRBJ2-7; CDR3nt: TGTGCCAGCAGTACCGCGCGGGCGGGGCACGAGCAGTACTTC; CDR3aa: CASSTARAGHEQYF
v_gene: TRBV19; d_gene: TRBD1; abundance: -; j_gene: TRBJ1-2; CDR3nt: TGTGCCAGTAGGCTACCGGGACAGGGTTTGGAAAGAGGTGGCTACACCTTC; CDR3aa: CASRLPGQGLERGGYTF
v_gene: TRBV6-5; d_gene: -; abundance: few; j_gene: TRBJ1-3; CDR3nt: TGTGCCAGCAGTACAGGTCTCCAAGGAAACACCATATATTTT; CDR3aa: CASSTGLQGNTIYF
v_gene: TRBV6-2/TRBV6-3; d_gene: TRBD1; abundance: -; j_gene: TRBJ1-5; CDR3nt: TGTGCCAGCAGTCCCGCGACAGGGCCTCTCCAGGCCCAGCATTTT; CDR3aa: CASSPATGPLQAQHF
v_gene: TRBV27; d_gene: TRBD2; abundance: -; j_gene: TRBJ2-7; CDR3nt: TGTGCCAGCAGTTTACGAGCGGGAGCCTACGAGCAGTACTTC; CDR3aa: CASSLRAGAYEQYF
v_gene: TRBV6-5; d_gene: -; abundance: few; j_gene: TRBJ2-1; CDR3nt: TGTGCCAGCGGCAAGAGGAGAGGCGAGCAGTTCTTC; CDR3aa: CASGKRRGEQFF